This T cell receptor (beta chain) came from a study of graft-versus-host responses after intestinal transplantation. Study-wide context: Transplant recipients had multivisceral, liver-intestinal, or isolated intestinal grafts. After anti-thymocyte globulin induction, recipients took tacrolimus and steroids for approximately 3 years. Study outcomes and limitations: GvH clones surfaced in recipient marrow, some emerging earlier in ileum or blood. Circulating GvH clones peaking coincided with falling HvG clones soon after transplant.

This clone was observed once. What it binds is unknown. Trimming took 4 bases from V and 5 from J; bases not matched to a gene: 15. There are 17 residues in the CDR3. CDR1 and CDR2 (germline): SGHRS, YFSETQ. The method was immunoSEQ multiplex PCR; TCRdb's version includes in-frame clones alone and lacks a portion of them. The sample includes about 57,000 clones, about 90% of them seen just once. Here the sequenced sample was PBMCs, taken 26 days after transplant. The clonotype originates from a human patient who received an intestinal transplant, so some T cells may come from the graft donor. The genes are TRBV5-1 and TRBJ2-5; 9 bases are a match to TRBD2. DNA for the CDR3: TGCGCCAGCAGCCAAGGGACTAGCCTAGGGGGTGGCGAGACCCAGTACTTC. Its protein product is CASSQGTSLGGGETQYF.